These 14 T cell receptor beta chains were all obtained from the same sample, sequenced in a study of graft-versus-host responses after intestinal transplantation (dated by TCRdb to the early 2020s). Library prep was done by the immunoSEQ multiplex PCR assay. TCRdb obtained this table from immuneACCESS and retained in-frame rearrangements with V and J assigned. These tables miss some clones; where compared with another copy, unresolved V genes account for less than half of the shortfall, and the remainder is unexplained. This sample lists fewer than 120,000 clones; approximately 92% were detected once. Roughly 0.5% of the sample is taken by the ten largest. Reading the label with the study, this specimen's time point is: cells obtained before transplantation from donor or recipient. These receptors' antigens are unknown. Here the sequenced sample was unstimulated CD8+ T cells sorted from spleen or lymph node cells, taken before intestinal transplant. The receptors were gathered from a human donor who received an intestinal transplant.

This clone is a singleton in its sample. The CDR3 sequence is CASSPGTGSPEQYF. CDR3 nucleotides: TGTGCCAGCAGCCCCGGGACAGGGAGTCCCGAGCAGTACTTC. The gene calls are TRBV5-4 and TRBJ2-7; 9 bases are shared with TRBD1. The CDR3 loop spans 14 amino acids. Germline lookup yields CDR1 SGHNT and CDR2 YYREEE (reference sequence). The ends lost 4 bases at V and 6 bases at J; junction bases unmatched: 8.

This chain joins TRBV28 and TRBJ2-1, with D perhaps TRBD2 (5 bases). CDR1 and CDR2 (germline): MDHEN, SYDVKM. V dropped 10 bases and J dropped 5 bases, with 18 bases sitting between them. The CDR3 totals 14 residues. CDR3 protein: CATKPGFRDNEQFF. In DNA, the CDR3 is TGTGCCACCAAGCCGGGGTTTCGGGACAATGAGCAGTTCTTC. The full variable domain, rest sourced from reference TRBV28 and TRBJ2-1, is DVKVTQSSRYLVKRTGEKVFLECVQDMDHENMFWYRQDPGLGLRLIYFSYDVKMKEKGDIPEGYSVSREKKERFSLILESASTNQTSMYLCATKPGFRDNEQFFGPGTRLTVL.

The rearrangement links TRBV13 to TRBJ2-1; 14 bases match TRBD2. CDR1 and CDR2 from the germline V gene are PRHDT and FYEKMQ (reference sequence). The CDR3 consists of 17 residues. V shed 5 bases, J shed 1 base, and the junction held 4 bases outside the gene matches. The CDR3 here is CASSGGTSGRSYNEQFF. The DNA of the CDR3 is TGTGCCAGCAGCGGCGGGACTAGCGGGAGATCCTACAATGAGCAGTTCTTC.

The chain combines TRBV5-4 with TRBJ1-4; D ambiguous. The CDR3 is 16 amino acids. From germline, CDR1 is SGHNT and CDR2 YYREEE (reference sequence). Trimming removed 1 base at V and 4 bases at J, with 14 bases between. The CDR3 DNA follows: TGTGCCAGCAGCTTGTTGGGTGCGGCAAGTAATGAAAAACTGTTTTTT. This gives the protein CASSLLGAASNEKLFF.

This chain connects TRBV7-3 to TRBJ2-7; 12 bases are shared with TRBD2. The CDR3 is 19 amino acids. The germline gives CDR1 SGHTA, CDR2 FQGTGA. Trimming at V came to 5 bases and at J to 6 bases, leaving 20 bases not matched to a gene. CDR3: CASSPLEPTSGSLIGEQYF. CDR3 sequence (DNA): TGTGCCAGCAGCCCATTGGAGCCGACTAGCGGGAGTTTGATTGGCGAGCAGTACTTC.

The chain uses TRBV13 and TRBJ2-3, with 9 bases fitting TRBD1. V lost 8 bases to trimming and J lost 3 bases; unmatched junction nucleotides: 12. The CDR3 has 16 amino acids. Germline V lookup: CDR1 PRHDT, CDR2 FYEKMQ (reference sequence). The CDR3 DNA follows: TGTGCCAGCTCCCCCGCCGGGACAGGGTTAACAGATACGCAGTATTTT. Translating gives CASSPAGTGLTDTQYF.

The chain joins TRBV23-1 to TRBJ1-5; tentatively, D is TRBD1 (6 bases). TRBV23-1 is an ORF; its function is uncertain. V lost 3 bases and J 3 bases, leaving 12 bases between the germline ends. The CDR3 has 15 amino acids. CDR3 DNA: TGCGCCAGCAGTCAGGTCGCAGGGGCCAATCAGCCCCAGCATTTT. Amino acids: CASSQVAGANQPQHF.

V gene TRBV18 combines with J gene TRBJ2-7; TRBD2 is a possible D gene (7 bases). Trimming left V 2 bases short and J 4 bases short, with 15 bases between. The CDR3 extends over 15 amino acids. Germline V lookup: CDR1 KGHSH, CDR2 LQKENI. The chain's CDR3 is CASSPGGGRRYEQYF. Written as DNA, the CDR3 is TGTGCCAGCTCACCAGGGGGGGGGCGAAGGTACGAGCAGTACTTC.

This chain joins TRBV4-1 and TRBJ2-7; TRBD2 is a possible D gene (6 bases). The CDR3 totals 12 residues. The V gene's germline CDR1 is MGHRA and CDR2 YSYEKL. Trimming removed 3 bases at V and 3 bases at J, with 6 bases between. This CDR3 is CASSQGGYEQYF. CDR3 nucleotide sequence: TGCGCCAGCAGCCAGGGGGGCTACGAGCAGTACTTC.

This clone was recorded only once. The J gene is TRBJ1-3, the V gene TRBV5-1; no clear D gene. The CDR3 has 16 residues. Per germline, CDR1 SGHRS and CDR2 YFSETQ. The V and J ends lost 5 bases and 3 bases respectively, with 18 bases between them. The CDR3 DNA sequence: TGCGCCAGCAGGGAAACCGCCTTTGGAGTTGGAAACACCATATATTTT. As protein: CASRETAFGVGNTIYF.

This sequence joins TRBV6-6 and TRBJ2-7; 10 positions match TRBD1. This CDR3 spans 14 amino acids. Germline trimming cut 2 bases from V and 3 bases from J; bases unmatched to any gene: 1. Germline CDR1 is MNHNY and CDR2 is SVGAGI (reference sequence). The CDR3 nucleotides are TGTGCCAGCAGTTACCGGGACAGGGGCTACGAGCAGTACTTC. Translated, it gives CASSYRDRGYEQYF.

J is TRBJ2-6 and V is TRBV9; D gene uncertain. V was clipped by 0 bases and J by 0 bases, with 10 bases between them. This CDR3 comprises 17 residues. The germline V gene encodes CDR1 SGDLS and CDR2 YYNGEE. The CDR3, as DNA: TGTGCCAGCAGCGTAGCCAGGACCAACTCTGGGGCCAACGTCCTGACTTTC. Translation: CASSVARTNSGANVLTF.

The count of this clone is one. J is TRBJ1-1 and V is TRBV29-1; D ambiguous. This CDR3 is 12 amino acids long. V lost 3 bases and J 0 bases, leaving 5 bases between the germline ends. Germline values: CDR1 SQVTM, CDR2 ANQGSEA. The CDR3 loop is CSVDRLNTEAFF. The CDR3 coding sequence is TGCAGCGTTGACAGGCTGAACACTGAAGCTTTCTTT.

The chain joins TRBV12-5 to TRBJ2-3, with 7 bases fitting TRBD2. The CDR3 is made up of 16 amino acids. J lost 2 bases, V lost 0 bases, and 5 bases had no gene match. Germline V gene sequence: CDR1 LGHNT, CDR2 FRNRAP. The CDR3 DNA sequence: TGTGCTAGTGGTTTGGTATGGGCGGGAGACACAGATACGCAGTATTTT. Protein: CASGLVWAGDTDTQYF.